This T cell receptor (beta chain) originates from a study of Ad26.COV2.S vaccination and SARS-CoV-2 variants. Produced via immunoSEQ multiplex PCR; TCRdb's table is partial and in-frame only. The sample records roughly 100,000 clones, 80% being singletons. Notes on this clone: The antigen is unknown.

Findings and caveats of the study: Participants given vaccine showed non-spike TCR breadth similar to that of placebo recipients. Analytic work on TCR breadth and depth might have understated the full extent of total T cell responses. Vaccine recipients showed a spike-specific TCR breadth that was higher than in placebo recipients. Following vaccination, spike-specific CD8+ and CD4+ T cell responses reportedly exhibited substantial breadth.

This CDR3 has 17 residues. The ends lost 1 base at V and 2 bases at J; junction bases unmatched: 10. Germline V CDR1 and CDR2: SGHRS, YFSETQ. The receptor's source is a human donor who had recovered from COVID-19. Specimen: peripheral blood, collected after recovery from COVID-19. The chain links TRBV5-1 to TRBJ1-1; 8 bases are a match to TRBD1. The CDR3 DNA sequence: TGCGCCAGCAGCTTGCCTCGGGCAGGGGGCCGTAACACTGAAGCTTTCTTT. This sequence encodes CASSLPRAGGRNTEAFF.